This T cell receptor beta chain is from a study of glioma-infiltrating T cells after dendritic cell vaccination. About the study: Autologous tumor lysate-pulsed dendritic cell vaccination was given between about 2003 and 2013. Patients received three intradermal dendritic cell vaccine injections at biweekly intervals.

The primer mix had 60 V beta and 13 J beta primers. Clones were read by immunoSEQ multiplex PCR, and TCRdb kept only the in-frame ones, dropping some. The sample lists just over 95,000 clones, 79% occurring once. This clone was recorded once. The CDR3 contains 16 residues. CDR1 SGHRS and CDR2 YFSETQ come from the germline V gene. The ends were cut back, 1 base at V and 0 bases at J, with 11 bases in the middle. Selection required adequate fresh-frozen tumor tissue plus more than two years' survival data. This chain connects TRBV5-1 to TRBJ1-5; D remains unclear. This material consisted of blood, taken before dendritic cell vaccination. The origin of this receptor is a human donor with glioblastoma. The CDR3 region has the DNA TGCGCCAGCAGCTTGTCAGGCGATACTAGCAATCAGCCCCAGCATTTT. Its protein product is CASSLSGDTSNQPQHF.